A single sample gave rise to the 28 T cell receptor beta chains below, sequenced in a study of post-analysis software for immune sequencing data. General observations from the study: Patients carried four or five TRBV segments more frequently than controls did, and TRBV5-6, TRBV5-1 and TRBV20-1 were among them.

The antigens of these receptors remain unknown. Tagging with unique molecular identifiers was a feature of the TCR beta cDNA libraries. TCRdb recomputed calls from the PCR reads with MiXCR, one row per CDR3 protein. The sample includes 650,000 to 900,000 distinct CDR3 sequences, about 45% of them seen just once. Sequencing used blood. All receptors come from a girl aged 10 to 17 with multiple sclerosis.

This clonotype showed up just a few times. V and J are TRBV29-1 and TRBJ2-1; no clear D. Looked up from germline, CDR1 is SQVTM and CDR2 is ANQGSEA. The CDR3 consists of 14 residues. V dropped 7 bases and J dropped 4 bases, with 17 bases sitting between them. The CDR3 DNA sequence: TGCAGCGGTGTTACTCCTACCCTATACAATGAGCAGTTCTTC. Encoded protein: CSGVTPTLYNEQFF.

The chain links TRBV4-3 to TRBJ1-1; D is unclear. The CDR3 spans 14 residues. Trimming took 0 bases from V and 4 from J, leaving 9 bases between them. The V gene's germline CDR1 is LGHNA and CDR2 YSLEER. The CDR3 protein is CASSQDGLSTEAFF. The CDR3 nucleotides read TGCGCCAGCAGCCAAGATGGGCTGTCCACTGAAGCTTTCTTT.

The chain links TRBV7-3 to TRBJ2-7; D is perhaps TRBD1 or TRBD2 (5 bases each). V gave up 1 base and J gave up 6 bases, with 13 bases separating them. The CDR3 spans 14 residues. Germline CDR1 is SGHTA and CDR2 is FQGTGA. CDR3 in amino acids: CASSLRSGDGEQYF. In DNA, the CDR3 is TGTGCCAGCAGCTTAAGGTCCGGGGACGGCGAGCAGTACTTC.

A few counts support this clonotype. The genes are TRBV7-2 and TRBJ1-2, with no clear D. This CDR3 contains 12 residues. Germline values: CDR1 SGHTA, CDR2 FQGNSA. Trimming removed 4 bases from V and 7 bases from J, with 10 bases in between. The CDR3 DNA reads as TGTGCCAGCAGCTCCACGGCCTCTGGCTACACCTTC. As protein: CASSSTASGYTF.

This clonotype was seen at least ten times. The chain joins TRBV6-1 to TRBJ2-1; 7 bases agree with TRBD2. This CDR3 comprises 16 residues. Per germline, CDR1 MNHNS and CDR2 SASEGT. J was trimmed by 0 bases and V by 2 bases; bases with no gene match: 4. This CDR3 is CASSERGGPSYNEQFF. CDR3 sequence (DNA): TGTGCCAGCAGTGAACGCGGGGGACCCTCCTACAATGAGCAGTTCTTC.

Only one count was recorded for this clonotype. The rearrangement joins TRBV7-8 to TRBJ2-1; D may be TRBD2 (5 bases). The length of the CDR3 is 13 residues. Between the trimmed V and J ends, which lost 1 base and 10 bases, there was a span of 11 bases. Germline CDR1 and CDR2: SGHVS and FQNEAQ. The chain's CDR3 is CASSLGRSPEQFF. The CDR3 nucleotides read TGTGCCAGCAGCTTAGGGAGGTCACCCGAGCAGTTCTTC.

The chain has TRBV19 and TRBJ2-7; 9 bases are a match to TRBD1. There are 14 residues in the CDR3. Unmatched junction bases numbered 6, after V lost 4 bases and J lost 5 bases. Germline-derived CDR1 and CDR2 are LNHDA and SQIVND (reference sequence). CDR3 bases: TGTGCCAGTAGTAAGGGACAGGGTTTCCACGAGCAGTACTTC. Protein sequence: CASSKGQGFHEQYF.

This clonotype was seen more than once but under ten times. The rearrangement links TRBV7-9 to TRBJ1-1, with D unclear. V gave up 4 bases and J gave up 6 bases, with 15 bases separating them. Germline assignment: CDR1 SEHNR and CDR2 FQNEAQ (reference sequence). The CDR3 sequence is 14 residues long. For the CDR3, the DNA is TGTGCCAGCAGCTCCCCAGCCCGGAGCTCTGAAGCTTTCTTT. It yields the protein CASSSPARSSEAFF.

The chain recombines TRBV28 with TRBJ2-5; TRBD1 or TRBD2 may be the D gene (5 bases each). The germline gives CDR1 MDHEN, CDR2 SYDVKM. CDR3 size: 13 residues. Trimming took 6 bases from V and 4 from J, leaving 12 bases between them. In nucleotides, the CDR3 is TGTGCCAGCAGCGAGAGGGGTAGAGAGACCCAGTACTTC. It yields the protein CASSERGRETQYF.

There are a few counts of this clonotype. The chain combines TRBV15 with TRBJ2-1, with 7 nucleotides matching TRBD2. CDR1 is LNHNV and CDR2 is YYDKDF in the germline V gene (reference sequence). This CDR3 comprises 14 residues. The J segment lost 2 bases and the V segment lost 5 bases, leaving 3 bases of the junction unmatched. CDR3 loop: CATSGSGPYNEQFF. The CDR3 nucleotides are TGTGCCACCAGCGGTAGCGGGCCCTACAATGAGCAGTTCTTC.

This clonotype was counted only a few times. V is TRBV29-1 and J is TRBJ2-2; D is perhaps TRBD1 (6 bases). The V end lost 5 bases, the J end lost 3 bases, and 13 bases lay between the germline ends. This CDR3 is 14 amino acids long. CDR1 and CDR2 from the germline V gene are SQVTM and ANQGSEA. The CDR3 DNA reads as TGCAGCGTTTCCCGGGACATAGACACCGGGGAGCTGTTTTTT. Translation: CSVSRDIDTGELFF.

This chain links TRBV7-6 with TRBJ1-2; 8 bases align to TRBD1. The J segment lost 8 bases and the V segment lost 1 base, leaving 15 bases of the junction unmatched. The CDR3 totals 17 residues. The germline gives CDR1 SGHVS, CDR2 FNYEAQ. CDR3 DNA: TGTGCCAGCAGCTTAGAGGGACAGGTGTTTTCTTCAAGGGGCTACACCTTC. Amino acids: CASSLEGQVFSSRGYTF.

J is TRBJ1-2 and V is TRBV7-9; 7 bases match TRBD1. From germline, CDR1 is SEHNR and CDR2 FQNEAQ (reference sequence). The CDR3 consists of 15 residues. V was clipped by 0 bases and J by 4 bases; unmatched bases: 5. The chain's CDR3 is CASSLAAGQLYGYTF. The DNA for the CDR3 is TGTGCCAGCAGCTTAGCGGCGGGACAGCTCTATGGCTACACCTTC.

This clonotype was recorded a few times. The chain couples TRBV6-5 to TRBJ1-1; 7 bases are shared with TRBD1. The V gene's germline CDR1 is MNHEY and CDR2 SVGAGI. The CDR3 consists of 16 residues. V lost 5 bases, J lost 5 bases, and 14 bases stayed unmatched. In DNA, the CDR3 is TGTGCCAGCAGTCGACAGGGAAGGGGCCCAACTACTGAAGCTTTCTTT. This codes for CASSRQGRGPTTEAFF.

This clonotype showed up just a few times. This chain joins TRBV7-2 and TRBJ1-5; D is unresolved. V gave up 0 bases and J gave up 8 bases, with 8 bases separating them. Germline-derived CDR1 and CDR2 are SGHTA and FQGNSA. The CDR3 has 13 amino acids. CDR3 nucleotides: TGTGCCAGCAGCTTAGCGCCATCTGAGCCCCAGCATTTT. The encoded protein is CASSLAPSEPQHF.

This chain links TRBV20-1 with TRBJ2-3; D remains unclear. The CDR3 length is 11 residues. Germline assignment: CDR1 DFQATT and CDR2 SNEGSKA (reference sequence). The germline V and J ends were trimmed by 2 bases and 4 bases, with 4 bases remaining between them. CDR3 protein: CSARRSDTQYF. As DNA, the CDR3 is TGCAGTGCTAGAAGGTCAGATACGCAGTATTTT.

This chain uses TRBV14 with TRBJ2-7; D is possibly TRBD1 (5 bases). V lost 0 bases, J lost 1 base, and 10 bases lay in between. Germline CDR1 SGHDN, CDR2 FVKESK. CDR3 length: 15 amino acids. The CDR3 reads CASSQDLDRSYEQYF. CDR3 nucleotides: TGTGCCAGCAGCCAAGATCTCGACAGATCCTACGAGCAGTACTTC.

This clonotype was observed at least ten times. This chain joins TRBV7-3 and TRBJ2-5; TRBD2 might be the D (6 bases). Trimming removed 5 bases from V and 4 bases from J, with 11 bases in between. The CDR3 spans 13 residues. Germline V lookup: CDR1 SGHTA, CDR2 FQGTGA. This CDR3 reads CASSPLGGETQYF. CDR3 nucleotides: TGTGCCAGCAGCCCCCTGGGAGGAGAGACCCAGTACTTC.

This clonotype occurred a few times. V usage is TRBV6-6 and J usage is TRBJ2-3, with 14 bases aligning to TRBD2. The germline V gene has CDR1 MNHNY and CDR2 SVGAGI (reference sequence). Trimming removed 4 bases from V and 5 bases from J; junction bases left unmatched: 8. CDR3 length equals 17 residues. The CDR3 bases are TGTGCCAGCAGTTCCCATCGACTAGCGGGAGGGAGAGATACGCAGTATTTT. This encodes CASSSHRLAGGRDTQYF.

The sample holds a few counts of this clonotype. In DNA form, the CDR3 reads TGTGCCAGCAGTATGGGACAAAGGGGTCAGCCCCAGCATTTT. Its protein is CASSMGQRGQPQHF. V gene TRBV28 combines with J gene TRBJ1-5, with a tentative D call TRBD1 (6 bases). The germline V gene encodes CDR1 MDHEN and CDR2 SYDVKM. CDR3 length: 14 amino acids. The V end was cut by 5 bases, the J end by 6 bases, with 14 bases between.

This clonotype was detected only once. The chain combines TRBV5-1 with TRBJ2-1; D is possibly TRBD2 (5 bases). The CDR3 consists of 12 residues. V was pared by 2 bases and J by 9 bases, with 9 bases between. Germline lookup yields CDR1 SGHRS and CDR2 YFSETQ. As DNA, the CDR3 is TGCGCCAGCAGCTTTACTAGAGCTGAGCAGTTCTTC. Translating it yields CASSFTRAEQFF.

In the case of this clonotype: The junction shows a germline mismatch at one end, possibly a read error. The chain recombines TRBV7-2 with TRBJ2-3; 8 bases align to TRBD2. CDR3 size: 18 residues. Germline values: CDR1 SGHTA, CDR2 FQGNSA. For the CDR3, the DNA is TGTGTCAGCAGCTTGTGGAGAACTAGCGGCACCAGCACGGATACGCAGTATTTT. Translated: CVSSLWRTSGTSTDTQYF. The full variable domain, completed using reference TRBV7-2 and TRBJ2-3, is GAGVSQSPSNKVTEKGKDVELRCDPISGHTALYWYRQSLGQGLEFLIYFQGNSAPDKSGLPSDRFSAERTGGSVSTLTIQRTQQEDSAVYLCVSSLWRTSGTSTDTQYFGPGTRLTVL.

In its sample, this clonotype was seen many times. The J gene is TRBJ2-7, the V gene TRBV20-1, with a possible D match to TRBD1 (6 bases). CDR1 DFQATT and CDR2 SNEGSKA come from the germline V gene (reference sequence). CDR3 length: 14 residues. V dropped 2 bases and J dropped 2 bases, with 13 bases sitting between them. CDR3: CSARRAGVTYEQYF. CDR3 nucleotides: TGCAGTGCTAGACGGGCAGGGGTTACCTACGAGCAGTACTTC.

This chain uses TRBV7-9 with TRBJ1-4, with D tentatively TRBD1 (6 bases). The V end lost 5 bases, the J end lost 3 bases, and 10 bases lay between the germline ends. Germline V lookup: CDR1 SEHNR, CDR2 FQNEAQ (reference sequence). This CDR3 spans 14 amino acids. The CDR3 DNA is TGTGCCAGCAGCGCAGGGGTGCCTAATGAAAAACTGTTTTTT. This gives the protein CASSAGVPNEKLFF.

The genes are TRBV9 and TRBJ1-1; maybe TRBD1 (6 bases). This CDR3 is built from 15 residues. CDR1 and CDR2 (germline): SGDLS, YYNGEE. Trimming removed 4 bases from V and 1 base from J, with 14 bases in between. CDR3 loop: CASSPQDRKNTEAFF. CDR3 DNA: TGTGCCAGCAGCCCACAGGACAGAAAGAACACTGAAGCTTTCTTT.

This clonotype has a handful of counts. CDR3 nucleotide sequence: TGTGCCAGCAGCGAGGGGGCCCTATCTGAGCAGTTCTTC. The encoded protein is CASSEGALSEQFF. The genes are TRBV6-5 and TRBJ2-1, with 7 bases that match TRBD1. This CDR3 is built from 13 residues. Germline assignment: CDR1 MNHEY and CDR2 SVGAGI. V shed 6 bases and J 9 bases; nucleotides not matched to a gene: 8.

This chain links TRBV7-9 with TRBJ1-1; no clear D gene. Trimming shortened V by 1 base and J by 7 bases, and 19 bases separated the two germline ends. Germline CDR1 and CDR2: SEHNR and FQNEAQ (reference sequence). The CDR3 covers 16 residues. CDR3 sequence (DNA): TGTGCCAGCAGCTTAGAGGGTCCCGGGCCAGCCGATGAAGCTTTCTTT. Protein product: CASSLEGPGPADEAFF.

The V and J genes are TRBV7-9 and TRBJ2-5; D unclear. The CDR3 contains 12 residues. Per germline, CDR1 SEHNR and CDR2 FQNEAQ (reference sequence). V was trimmed by 1 base and J by 12 bases, leaving 12 bases between them. The CDR3 coding sequence is TGTGCCAGCAGCTTAGAGCCCGTGACAAAGTACTTC. Encoded protein: CASSLEPVTKYF.